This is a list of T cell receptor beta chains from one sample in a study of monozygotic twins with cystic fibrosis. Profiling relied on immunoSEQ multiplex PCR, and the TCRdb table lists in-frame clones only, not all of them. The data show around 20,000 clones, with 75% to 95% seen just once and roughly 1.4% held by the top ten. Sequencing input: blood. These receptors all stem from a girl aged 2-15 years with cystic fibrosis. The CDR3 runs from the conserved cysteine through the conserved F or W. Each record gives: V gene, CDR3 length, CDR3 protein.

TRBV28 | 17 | CASSLYFRDSSPSEQFF
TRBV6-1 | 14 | CASSEALKNTEAFF
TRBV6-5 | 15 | CASSYEAGASYEQYF
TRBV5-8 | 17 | CASSLFTGTDSNQPQHF
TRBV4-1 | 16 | CASSPEQGAIGYGYTF
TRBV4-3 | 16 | CASSQDYPGQNYEQYF
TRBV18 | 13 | CASSQGAPTPVYF
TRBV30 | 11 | CAWPVAGELFF
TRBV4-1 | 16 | CASSHTEGRTTYEQYF
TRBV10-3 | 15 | CAIHPGTSEKNTQYF
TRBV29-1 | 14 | CSFTSGQGYNEQFF
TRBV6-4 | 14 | CASSGDSRGVGYTF
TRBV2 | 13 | CASRIRFQETQYF
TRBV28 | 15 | CASNVGVFPNYGYTF
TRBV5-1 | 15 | CASSLGSGGANEQFF
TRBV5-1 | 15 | CASSFSGRAGETQYF
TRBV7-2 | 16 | CASSPVRLAGVEEQYF
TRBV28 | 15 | CASRPLAGGYNEQFF
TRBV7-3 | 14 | CASSLGGNQETQYF
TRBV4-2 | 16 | CASSQGASGRDYGYTF
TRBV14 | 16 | CASSQGPGQGLEKLFF
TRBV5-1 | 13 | CASSLGQGARGFF
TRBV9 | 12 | CASSATDSRYTF
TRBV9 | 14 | CASSVEARVNEQFF
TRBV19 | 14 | CASSLTAGDTEAFF
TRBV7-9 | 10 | CASSFGELFF
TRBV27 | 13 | CASRGRGNNEQFF
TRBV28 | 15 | CASSTGTAGNQPQHF
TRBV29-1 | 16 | CSVDPLGQAVNYGYTF
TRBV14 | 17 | CASSTSSWGSKDNEQFF
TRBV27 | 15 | CASSLVGRAGDEQYF
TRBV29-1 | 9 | CSVEVEQFF
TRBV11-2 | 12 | CASSLGYGVDDF
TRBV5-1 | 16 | CAGSREARTGTGELFF
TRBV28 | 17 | CASSIPPRWEGQETQYF
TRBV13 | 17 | CASSSRTSGSWNHEQYF
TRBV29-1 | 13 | CSVGTGVGYGYTF
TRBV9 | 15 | CASSVGGGGTDTQYF
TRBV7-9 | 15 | CASSSPAGGTYEQYF
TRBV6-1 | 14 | CASSEDSRSYEQYF
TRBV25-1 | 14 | CASAAFGNTGELFF